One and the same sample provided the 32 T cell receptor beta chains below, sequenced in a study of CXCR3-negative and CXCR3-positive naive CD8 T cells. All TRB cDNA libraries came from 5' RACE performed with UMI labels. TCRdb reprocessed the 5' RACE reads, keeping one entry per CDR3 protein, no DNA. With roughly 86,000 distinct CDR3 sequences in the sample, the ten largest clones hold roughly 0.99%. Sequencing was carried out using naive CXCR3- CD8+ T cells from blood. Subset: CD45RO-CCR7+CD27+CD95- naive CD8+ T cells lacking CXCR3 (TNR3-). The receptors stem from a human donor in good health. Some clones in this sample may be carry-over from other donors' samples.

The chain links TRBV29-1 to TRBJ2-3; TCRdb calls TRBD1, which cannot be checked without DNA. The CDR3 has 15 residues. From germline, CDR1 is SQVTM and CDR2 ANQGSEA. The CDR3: CSVEDGAGAADTQYF.

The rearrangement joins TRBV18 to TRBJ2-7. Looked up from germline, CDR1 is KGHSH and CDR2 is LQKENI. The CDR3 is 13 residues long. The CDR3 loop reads CASSPGKGYEQYF.

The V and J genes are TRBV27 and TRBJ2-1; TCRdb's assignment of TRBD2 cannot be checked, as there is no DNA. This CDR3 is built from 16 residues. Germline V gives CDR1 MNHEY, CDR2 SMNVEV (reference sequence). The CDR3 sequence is CASSPATGNDWDEQFF.

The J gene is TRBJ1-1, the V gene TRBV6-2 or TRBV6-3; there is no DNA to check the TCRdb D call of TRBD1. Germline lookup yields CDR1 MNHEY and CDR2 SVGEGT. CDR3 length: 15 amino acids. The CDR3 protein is CASSAQQGKNTEAFF.

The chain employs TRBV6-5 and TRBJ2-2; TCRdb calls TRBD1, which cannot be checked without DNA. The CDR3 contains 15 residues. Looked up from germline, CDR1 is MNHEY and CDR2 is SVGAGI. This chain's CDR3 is CASSYGGAGTGELFF.

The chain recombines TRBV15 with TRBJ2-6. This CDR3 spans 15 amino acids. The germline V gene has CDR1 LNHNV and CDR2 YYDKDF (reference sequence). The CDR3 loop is CATSSTPSGTNVLTF.

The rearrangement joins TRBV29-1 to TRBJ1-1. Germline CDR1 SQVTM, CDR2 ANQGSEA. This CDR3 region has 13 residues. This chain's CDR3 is CSVEGGLNTEAFF.

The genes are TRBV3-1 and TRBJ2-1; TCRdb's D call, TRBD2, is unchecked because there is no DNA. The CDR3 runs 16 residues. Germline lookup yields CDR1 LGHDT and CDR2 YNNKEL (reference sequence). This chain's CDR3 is CASSQDMGGPHNEQFF.

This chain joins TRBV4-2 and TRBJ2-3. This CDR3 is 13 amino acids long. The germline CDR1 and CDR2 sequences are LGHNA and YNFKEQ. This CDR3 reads CASSQEEADTQYF.

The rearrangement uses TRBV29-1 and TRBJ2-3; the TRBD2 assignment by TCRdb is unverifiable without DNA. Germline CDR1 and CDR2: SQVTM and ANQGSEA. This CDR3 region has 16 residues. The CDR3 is CSVDKRGALGTDTQYF.

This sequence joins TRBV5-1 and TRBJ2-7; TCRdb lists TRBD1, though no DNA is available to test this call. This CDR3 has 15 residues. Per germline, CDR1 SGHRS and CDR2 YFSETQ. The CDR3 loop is CASSPGQGTYYEQYF.

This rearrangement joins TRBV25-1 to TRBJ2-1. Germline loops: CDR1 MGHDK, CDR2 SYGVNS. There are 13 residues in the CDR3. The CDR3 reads CASSESEQNEQFF.

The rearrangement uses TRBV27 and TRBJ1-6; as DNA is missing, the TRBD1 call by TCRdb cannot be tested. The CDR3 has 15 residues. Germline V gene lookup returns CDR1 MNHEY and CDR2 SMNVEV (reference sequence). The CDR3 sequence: CASSQYRDDNSPLHF.

The CDR3 here is CASTPPHLETQYF. V is TRBV7-9 and J is TRBJ2-5. Looked up from germline, CDR1 is SEHNR and CDR2 is FQNEAQ (reference sequence). CDR3 length equals 13 residues.

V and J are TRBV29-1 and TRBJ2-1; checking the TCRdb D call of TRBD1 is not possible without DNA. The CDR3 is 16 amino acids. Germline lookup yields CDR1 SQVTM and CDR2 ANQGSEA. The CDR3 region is CSVKGGHRERHNEQFF.

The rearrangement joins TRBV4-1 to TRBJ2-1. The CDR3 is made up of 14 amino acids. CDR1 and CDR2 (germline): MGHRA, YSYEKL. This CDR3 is CASSQENSNNEQFF.

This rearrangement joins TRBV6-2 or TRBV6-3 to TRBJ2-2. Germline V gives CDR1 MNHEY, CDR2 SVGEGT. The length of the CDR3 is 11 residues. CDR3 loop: CASRTTGELFF.

The CDR3 is CASSPSPAGNSPLHF. The gene calls are TRBV7-9 and TRBJ1-6. Germline V gene sequence: CDR1 SEHNR, CDR2 FQNEAQ (reference sequence). The CDR3 has 15 amino acids.

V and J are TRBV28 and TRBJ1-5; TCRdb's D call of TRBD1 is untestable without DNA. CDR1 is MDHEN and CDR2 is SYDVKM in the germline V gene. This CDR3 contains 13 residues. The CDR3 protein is CASSRSGVWTQHF.

CDR3 protein: CASSQEDRYYEQYF. The chain carries TRBV3-1 and TRBJ2-7; TCRdb returns TRBD1, unconfirmable since there is no DNA. CDR3 length: 14 amino acids. The V gene's germline CDR1 is LGHDT and CDR2 YNNKEL (reference sequence).

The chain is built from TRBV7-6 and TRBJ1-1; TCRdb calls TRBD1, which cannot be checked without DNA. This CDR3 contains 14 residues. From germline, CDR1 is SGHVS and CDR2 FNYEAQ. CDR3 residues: CASSLTPRDTEAFF.

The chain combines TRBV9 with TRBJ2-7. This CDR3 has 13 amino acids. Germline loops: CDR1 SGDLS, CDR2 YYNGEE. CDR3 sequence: CASSVDHLGEQYF.

The CDR3 spells CASSLSLDEQFF. This chain joins TRBV5-4 and TRBJ2-1; the TCRdb D gene call, TRBD2, has no DNA to confirm it. The CDR3 runs to 12 residues. Germline values: CDR1 SGHNT, CDR2 YYREEE (reference sequence).

The CDR3: CASRPSPLGEQYF. This chain uses TRBV5-1 with TRBJ2-7; TCRdb's D gene call, TRBD1, goes unchecked for lack of DNA. This CDR3 has 13 residues. The germline V gene has CDR1 SGHRS and CDR2 YFSETQ.

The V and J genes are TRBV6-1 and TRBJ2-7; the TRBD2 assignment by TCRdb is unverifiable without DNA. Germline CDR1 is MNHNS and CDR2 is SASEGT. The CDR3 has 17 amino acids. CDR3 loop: CASSEAGPSGSSYEQYF.

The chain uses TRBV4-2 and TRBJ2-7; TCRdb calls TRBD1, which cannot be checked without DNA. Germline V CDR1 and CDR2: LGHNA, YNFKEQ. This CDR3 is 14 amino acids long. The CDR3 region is CASSQDPGVYEQYF.

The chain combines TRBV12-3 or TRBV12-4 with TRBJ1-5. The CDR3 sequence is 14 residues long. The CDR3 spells CASSPRPPNQPQHF.

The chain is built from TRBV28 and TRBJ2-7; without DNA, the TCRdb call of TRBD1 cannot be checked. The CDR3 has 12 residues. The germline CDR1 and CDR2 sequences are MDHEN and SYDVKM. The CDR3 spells CASSMTGDEQYF. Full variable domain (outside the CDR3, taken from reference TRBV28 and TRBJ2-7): DVKVTQSSRYLVKRTGEKVFLECVQDMDHENMFWYRQDPGLGLRLIYFSYDVKMKEKGDIPEGYSVSREKKERFSLILESASTNQTSMYLCASSMTGDEQYFGPGTRLTVT.

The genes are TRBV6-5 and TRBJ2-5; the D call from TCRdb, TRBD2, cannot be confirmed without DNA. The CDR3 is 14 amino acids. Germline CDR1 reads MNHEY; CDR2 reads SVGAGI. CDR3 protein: CASTFGGAWETQYF.

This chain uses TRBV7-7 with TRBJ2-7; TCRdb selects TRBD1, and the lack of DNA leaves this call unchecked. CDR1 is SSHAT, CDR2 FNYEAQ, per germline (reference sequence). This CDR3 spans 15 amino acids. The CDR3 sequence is CASSRPGQVSYEQYF.

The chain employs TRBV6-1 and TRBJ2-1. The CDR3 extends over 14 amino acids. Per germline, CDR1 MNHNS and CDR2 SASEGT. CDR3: CASNPRGSYNEQFF.

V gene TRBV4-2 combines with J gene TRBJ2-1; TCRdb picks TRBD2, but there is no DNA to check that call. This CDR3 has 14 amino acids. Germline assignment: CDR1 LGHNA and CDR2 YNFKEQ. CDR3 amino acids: CASSQGPEGNEQFF.